This T cell receptor beta chain was sequenced during a study of cytomegalovirus exposure and HLA in healthy donors. The CDR3 extends over 16 amino acids. Germline CDR1 and CDR2: ENHRY and SYGVKD. Trimming removed 8 bases at V and 2 bases at J, with 22 bases between. PCR primers comprised 60 Vbeta and 13 Jbeta primers. The repertoire was sequenced with immunoSEQ multiplex PCR; TCRdb's copy has only in-frame clones and lacks some. The sample holds approximately 100,000 clones; roughly 79% are singletons and the top ten take roughly 5.9%. The gene calls are TRBV10-3 and TRBJ2-7; a possible D gene is TRBD1 (6 bases). This sequence was found in a man between 60 and 75 years old in good health and CMV-seropositive. The source material was PBMCs. The chain's CDR3 is CAIGGEAGTYTYEQYF. The CDR3, as DNA: TGTGCCATCGGGGGTGAAGCCGGGACATATACCTACGAGCAGTACTTC.